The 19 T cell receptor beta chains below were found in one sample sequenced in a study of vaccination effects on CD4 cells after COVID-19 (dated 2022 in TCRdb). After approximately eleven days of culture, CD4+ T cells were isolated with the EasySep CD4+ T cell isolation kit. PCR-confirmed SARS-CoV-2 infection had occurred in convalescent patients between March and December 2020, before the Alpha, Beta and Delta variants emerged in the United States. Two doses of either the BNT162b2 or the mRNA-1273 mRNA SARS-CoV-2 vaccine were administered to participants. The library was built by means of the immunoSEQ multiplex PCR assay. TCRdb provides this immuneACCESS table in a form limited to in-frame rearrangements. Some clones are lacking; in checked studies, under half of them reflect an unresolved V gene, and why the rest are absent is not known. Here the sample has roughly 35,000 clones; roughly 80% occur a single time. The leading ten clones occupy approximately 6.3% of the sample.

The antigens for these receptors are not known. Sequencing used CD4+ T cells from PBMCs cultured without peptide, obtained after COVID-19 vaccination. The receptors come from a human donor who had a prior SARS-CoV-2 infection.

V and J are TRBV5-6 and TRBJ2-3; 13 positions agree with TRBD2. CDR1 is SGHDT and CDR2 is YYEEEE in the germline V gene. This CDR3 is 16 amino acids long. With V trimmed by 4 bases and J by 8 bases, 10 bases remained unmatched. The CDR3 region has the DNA TGTGCCAGCAGCGAGGGGACTAGCGGGACCCAGGTTACGCAGTATTTT. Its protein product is CASSEGTSGTQVTQYF.

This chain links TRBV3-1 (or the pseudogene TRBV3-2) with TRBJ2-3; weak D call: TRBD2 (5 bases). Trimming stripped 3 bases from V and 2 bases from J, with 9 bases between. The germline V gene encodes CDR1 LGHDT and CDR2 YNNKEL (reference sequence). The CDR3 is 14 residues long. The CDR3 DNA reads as TGTGCCAGCAGCCAGGGCGGGTACACAGATACGCAGTATTTT. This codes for CASSQGGYTDTQYF.

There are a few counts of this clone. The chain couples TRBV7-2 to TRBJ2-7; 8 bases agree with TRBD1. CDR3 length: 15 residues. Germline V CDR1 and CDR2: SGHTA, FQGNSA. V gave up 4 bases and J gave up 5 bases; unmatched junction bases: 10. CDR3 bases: TGTGCCAGCAGCTCAGGCAGGGGGCGTTGGGACGAGCAGTACTTC. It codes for CASSSGRGRWDEQYF.

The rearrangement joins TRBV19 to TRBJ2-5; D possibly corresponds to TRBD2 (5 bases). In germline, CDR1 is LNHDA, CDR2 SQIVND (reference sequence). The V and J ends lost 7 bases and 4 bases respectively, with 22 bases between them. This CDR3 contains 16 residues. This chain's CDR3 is CASTKSRASGGETQYF. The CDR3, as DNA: TGTGCCAGTACCAAATCCCGGGCCTCAGGAGGAGAGACCCAGTACTTC.

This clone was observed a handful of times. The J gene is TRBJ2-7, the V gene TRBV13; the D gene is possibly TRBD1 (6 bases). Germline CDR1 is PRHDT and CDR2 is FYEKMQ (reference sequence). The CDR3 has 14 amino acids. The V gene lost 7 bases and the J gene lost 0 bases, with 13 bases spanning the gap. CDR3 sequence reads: CASKDRVSSYEQYF. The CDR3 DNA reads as TGTGCCAGCAAGGACAGAGTGAGCTCCTACGAGCAGTACTTC.

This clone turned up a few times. CDR3 coding DNA: TGTGCCAGCAGCGCGGGTACATCTGGAAACACCATATATTTT. This codes for CASSAGTSGNTIYF. This chain uses TRBV2 with TRBJ1-3; no definite D call. The CDR3 totals 14 residues. The V and J ends lost 6 bases and 1 base respectively, with 10 bases between them. The V gene's germline CDR1 is SNHLY and CDR2 FYNNEI.

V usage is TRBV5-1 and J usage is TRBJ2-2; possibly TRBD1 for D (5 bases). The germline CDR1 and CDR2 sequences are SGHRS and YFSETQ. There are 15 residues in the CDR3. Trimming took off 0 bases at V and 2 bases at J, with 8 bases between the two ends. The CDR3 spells CASSLETVNTGELFF. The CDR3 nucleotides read TGCGCCAGCAGCTTGGAGACAGTTAACACCGGGGAGCTGTTTTTT. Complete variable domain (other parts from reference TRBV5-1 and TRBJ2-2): KAGVTQTPRYLIKTRGQQVTLSCSPISGHRSVSWYQQTPGQGLQFLFEYFSETQRNKGNFPGRFSGRQFSNSRSEMNVSTLELGDSALYLCASSLETVNTGELFFGEGSRLTVL.

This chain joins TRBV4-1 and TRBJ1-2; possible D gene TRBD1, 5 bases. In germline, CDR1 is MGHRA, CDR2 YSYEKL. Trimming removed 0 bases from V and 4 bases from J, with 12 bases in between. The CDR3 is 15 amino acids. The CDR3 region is CASSQEGGTPYGYTF. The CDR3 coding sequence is TGCGCCAGCAGCCAAGAAGGCGGGACGCCCTATGGCTACACCTTC.

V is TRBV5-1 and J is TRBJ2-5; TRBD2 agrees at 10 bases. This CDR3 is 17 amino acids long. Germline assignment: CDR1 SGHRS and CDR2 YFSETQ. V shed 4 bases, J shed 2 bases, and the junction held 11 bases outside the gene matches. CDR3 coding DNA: TGCGCCAGCAGCCTCCCTAGCGGGGGACTTTTTCAAGAGACCCAGTACTTC. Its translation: CASSLPSGGLFQETQYF.

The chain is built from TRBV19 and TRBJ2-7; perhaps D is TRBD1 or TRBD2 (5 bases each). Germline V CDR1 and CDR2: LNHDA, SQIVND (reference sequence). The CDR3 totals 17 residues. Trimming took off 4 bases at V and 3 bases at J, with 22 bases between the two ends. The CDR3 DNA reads TGTGCCAGTAGTACCACCCCTCGGGACCTAGGGGTCTACGAGCAGTACTTC. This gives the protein CASSTTPRDLGVYEQYF.

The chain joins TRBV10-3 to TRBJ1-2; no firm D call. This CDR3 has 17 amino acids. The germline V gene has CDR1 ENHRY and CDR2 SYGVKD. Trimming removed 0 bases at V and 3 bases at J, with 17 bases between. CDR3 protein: CAISESLIAGIHYGYTF. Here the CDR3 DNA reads TGTGCCATCAGTGAGTCGCTAATCGCGGGCATTCACTATGGCTACACCTTC.

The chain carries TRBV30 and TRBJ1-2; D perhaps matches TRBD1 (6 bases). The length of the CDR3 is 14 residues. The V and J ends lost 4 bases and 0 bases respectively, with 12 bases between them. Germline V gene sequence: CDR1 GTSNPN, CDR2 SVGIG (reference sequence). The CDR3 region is CAWIGTLTNYGYTF. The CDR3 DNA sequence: TGTGCCTGGATCGGGACACTAACTAACTATGGCTACACCTTC. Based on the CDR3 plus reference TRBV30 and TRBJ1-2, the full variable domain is SQTIHQWPATLVQPVGSPLSLECTVEGTSNPNLYWYRQAAGRGLQLLFYSVGIGQISSEVPQNLSASRPQDRQFILSSKKLLLSDSGFYLCAWIGTLTNYGYTFGSGTRLTVV.

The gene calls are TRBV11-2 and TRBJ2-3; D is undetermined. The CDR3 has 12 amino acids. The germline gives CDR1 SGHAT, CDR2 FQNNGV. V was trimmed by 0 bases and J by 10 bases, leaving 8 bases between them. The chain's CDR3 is CASSLDQTAQYF. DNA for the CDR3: TGTGCCAGCAGCTTAGATCAGACGGCGCAGTATTTT.

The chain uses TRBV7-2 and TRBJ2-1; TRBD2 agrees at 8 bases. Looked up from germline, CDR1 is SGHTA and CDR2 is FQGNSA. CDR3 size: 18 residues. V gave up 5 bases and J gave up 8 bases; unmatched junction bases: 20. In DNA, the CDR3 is TGTGCCAGCAGCCCCAGGAGGCGGGAGGCCTTGGGTCGGCATGAGCAGTTCTTC. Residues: CASSPRRREALGRHEQFF.

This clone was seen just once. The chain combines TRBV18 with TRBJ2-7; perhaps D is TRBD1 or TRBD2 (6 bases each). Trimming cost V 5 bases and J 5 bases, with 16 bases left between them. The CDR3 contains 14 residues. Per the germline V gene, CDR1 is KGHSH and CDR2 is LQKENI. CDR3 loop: CASSRFTGRHEQYF. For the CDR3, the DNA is TGTGCCAGCTCAAGATTCACAGGGAGGCACGAGCAGTACTTC.

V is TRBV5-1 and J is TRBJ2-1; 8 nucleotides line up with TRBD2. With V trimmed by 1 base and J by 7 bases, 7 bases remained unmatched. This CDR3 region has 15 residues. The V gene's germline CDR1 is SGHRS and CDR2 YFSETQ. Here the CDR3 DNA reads TGCGCCAGCAGCTTGATGGCGGGGGGTCCTAATGAGCAGTTCTTC. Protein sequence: CASSLMAGGPNEQFF.

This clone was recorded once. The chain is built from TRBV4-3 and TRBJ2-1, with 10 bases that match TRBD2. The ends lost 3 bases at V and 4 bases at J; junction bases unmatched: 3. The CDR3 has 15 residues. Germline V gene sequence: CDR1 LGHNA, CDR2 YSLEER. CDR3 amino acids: CASSQSSGSYNEQFF. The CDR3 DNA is TGCGCCAGCAGCCAGTCTAGCGGGAGTTACAATGAGCAGTTCTTC.

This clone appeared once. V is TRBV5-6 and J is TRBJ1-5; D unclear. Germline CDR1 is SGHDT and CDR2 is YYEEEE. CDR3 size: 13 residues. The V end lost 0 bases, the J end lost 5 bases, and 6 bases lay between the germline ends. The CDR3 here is CASSLEPDQPQHF. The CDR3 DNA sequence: TGTGCCAGCAGCTTGGAGCCCGATCAGCCCCAGCATTTT.

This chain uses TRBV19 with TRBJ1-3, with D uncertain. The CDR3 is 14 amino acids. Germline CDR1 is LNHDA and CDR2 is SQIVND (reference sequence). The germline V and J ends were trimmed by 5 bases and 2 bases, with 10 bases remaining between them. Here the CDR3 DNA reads TGTGCCAGTAGTGTCCGGGGAGCTGGAAACACCATATATTTT. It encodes CASSVRGAGNTIYF.